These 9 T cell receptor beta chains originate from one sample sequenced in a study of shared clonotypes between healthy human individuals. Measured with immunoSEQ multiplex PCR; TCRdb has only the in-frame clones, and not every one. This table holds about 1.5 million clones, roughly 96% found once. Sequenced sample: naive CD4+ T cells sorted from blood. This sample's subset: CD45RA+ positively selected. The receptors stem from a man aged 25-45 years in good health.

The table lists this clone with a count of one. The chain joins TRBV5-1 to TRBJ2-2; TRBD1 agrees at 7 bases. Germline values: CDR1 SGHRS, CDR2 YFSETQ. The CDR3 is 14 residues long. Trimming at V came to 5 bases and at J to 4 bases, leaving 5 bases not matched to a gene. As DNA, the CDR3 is TGCGCCAGCAGACCCGGGACAGCCACCGGGGAGCTGTTTTTT. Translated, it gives CASRPGTATGELFF.

CDR3 in amino acids: CASSLGLAGAFEQYF. CDR3 nucleotide sequence: TGCGCCAGCAGCCTGGGACTAGCGGGAGCATTCGAGCAGTACTTC. This chain connects TRBV4-1 to TRBJ2-7; TRBD2 agrees at 14 bases. The ends lost 4 bases at V and 6 bases at J; junction bases unmatched: 5. Germline lookup yields CDR1 MGHRA and CDR2 YSYEKL. The CDR3 is 15 amino acids.

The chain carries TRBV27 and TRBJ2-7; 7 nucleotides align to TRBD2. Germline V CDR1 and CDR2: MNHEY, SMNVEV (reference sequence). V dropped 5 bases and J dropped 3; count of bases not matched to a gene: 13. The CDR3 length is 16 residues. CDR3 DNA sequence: TGTGCCAGCAGTCCCCGGGTAGCGGGCCGAAACTACGAGCAGTACTTC. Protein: CASSPRVAGRNYEQYF.

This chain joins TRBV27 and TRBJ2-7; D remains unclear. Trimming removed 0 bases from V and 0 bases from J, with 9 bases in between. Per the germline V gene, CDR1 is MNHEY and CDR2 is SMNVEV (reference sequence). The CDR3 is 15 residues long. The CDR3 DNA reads TGTGCCAGCAGTTTATCAGTCCACAGCTCCTACGAGCAGTACTTC. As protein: CASSLSVHSSYEQYF.

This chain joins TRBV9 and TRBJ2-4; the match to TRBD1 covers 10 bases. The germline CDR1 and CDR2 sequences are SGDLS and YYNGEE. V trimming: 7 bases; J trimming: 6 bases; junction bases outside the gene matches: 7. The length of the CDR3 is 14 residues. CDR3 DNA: TGTGCCAGCGCGCGGGGACAGGGGTCAAACATTCAGTACTTC. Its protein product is CASARGQGSNIQYF.

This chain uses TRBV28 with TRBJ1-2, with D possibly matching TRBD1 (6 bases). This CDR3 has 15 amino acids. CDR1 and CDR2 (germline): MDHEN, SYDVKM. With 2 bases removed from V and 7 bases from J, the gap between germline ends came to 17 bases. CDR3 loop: CASSLTPGRGRGYTF. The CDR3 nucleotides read TGTGCCAGCAGTTTAACCCCTGGCAGGGGCCGTGGCTACACCTTC.

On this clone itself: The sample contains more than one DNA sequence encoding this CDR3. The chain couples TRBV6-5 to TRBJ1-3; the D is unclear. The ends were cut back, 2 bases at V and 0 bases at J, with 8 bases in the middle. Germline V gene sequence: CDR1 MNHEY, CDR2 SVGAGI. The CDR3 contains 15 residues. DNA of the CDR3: TGTGCCAGCAGTTACGAAGGGCGCTCTGGAAACACCATATATTTT. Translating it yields CASSYEGRSGNTIYF.

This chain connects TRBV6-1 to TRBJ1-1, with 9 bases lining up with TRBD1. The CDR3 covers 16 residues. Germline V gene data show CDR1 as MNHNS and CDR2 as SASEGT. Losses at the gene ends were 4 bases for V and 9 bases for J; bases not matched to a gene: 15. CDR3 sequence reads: CASSALPGQGTLKAFF. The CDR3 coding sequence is TGTGCCAGCAGTGCTTTACCGGGACAGGGAACACTGAAAGCTTTCTTT.

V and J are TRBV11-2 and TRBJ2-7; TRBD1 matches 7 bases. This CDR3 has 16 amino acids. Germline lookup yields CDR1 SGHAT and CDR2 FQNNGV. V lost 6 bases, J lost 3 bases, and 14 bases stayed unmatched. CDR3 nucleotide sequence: TGTGCCAGCAGATCCCCAGAACAGGGGATAATCTACGAGCAGTACTTC. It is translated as CASRSPEQGIIYEQYF.